Detailed here is one T cell receptor (beta chain). Antigen unknown. A J-beta primer mix and a sample-barcoded 5' primer were used in a second PCR of about 6 to 12 cycles. TCRdb redid the calling of the 5' RACE reads with MiXCR, one entry per CDR3 protein. The data hold approximately 730,000 distinct CDR3 sequences, with roughly 45% observed a single time. Individuals who donated were healthy Caucasians from Russia aged roughly 6 to 100. This specimen comes from a study of blood T cells in healthy people across ages. The study's findings and limits: Changes seen in expanded clonotypes were possibly confounded by donor CMV status left unknown. Diversity of TCR beta per million T cells declined in a roughly linear way with age. Researchers report that TCR beta diversity correlated strongly with naive T cell percentage.

Sequencing was performed on blood. This clonotype originated in a woman aged 55-75 years in good health.

The CDR3 region is CASSQEWGPNTEAFF. DNA of the CDR3: TGTGCCAGCAGCCAAGAATGGGGTCCGAACACTGAAGCTTTCTTT. The rearrangement uses TRBV4-2 and TRBJ1-1, with D unclear. Trimming left V 0 bases short and J 1 base short, with 9 bases between. This CDR3 has 15 residues. Germline values: CDR1 LGHNA, CDR2 YNFKEQ.